This T cell receptor (beta chain) appears in the sequencing data of a study of radiotherapy plus CTLA-4 blockade in lung cancer listed by TCRdb under 2018. Some background on the complete study: Among the enrolled patients, approximately 18% had an objective response, and about 30% reached disease control.

Library method: the immunoSEQ multiplex PCR assay. This immuneACCESS table, as held by TCRdb, lists in-frame sequences with V and J called but not all clones. Of the missing ones, under half trace to an unresolved V gene in checked studies; the others have no known cause. Present in this sample are around 40,000 clones, approximately 68% of which were seen just once. The ten largest clonotypes hold 8.5% to 10% of the sample. Focal radiation therapy combined with CTLA-4 blockade (ipilimumab) was tested in patients with chemo-refractory metastatic non-small-cell lung cancer. The table lists this clone with a few counts. It has no known antigen specificity. No clone much larger than this one lies a single base away; base qualities are absent. On the study overall, not on this receptor specifically: The strongest predictors of response were reported to be early dynamic shifts in blood T cell clones along with a rise in serum interferon-beta following radiation. After treatment with radiotherapy and ipilimumab, TCR clones that came from tumors expanded in the peripheral blood.

The CDR3 covers 15 residues, taking in both the cysteine and the phenylalanine. Only the CDR3 part of the read is kept: 45 bases, read in frame from the first base. CDR1 and CDR2 are read off the germline V gene (reference sequence) as GTSNPN and SVGIG. Relative to germline, V is 2 bases shorter and J is 6 bases shorter, with 14 bases between their ends. The input for sequencing was peripheral blood, taken from a patient treated with radiotherapy plus ipilimumab. The V and J genes are TRBV30 and TRBJ1-6; tentative D gene TRBD1, with 6 bases matching. This receptor was taken from a human donor with non-small cell lung cancer who had stable disease on radiotherapy plus ipilimumab. The nucleotides are TGTGCCTGGAGTCCCGGGGTAGGGGGTAATTCACCCCTCCACTTT. It is translated as CAWSPGVGGNSPLHF.